One T cell receptor (beta chain) is described in this entry. Antigen specificity is unknown. This record comes from a study of CD4 T cells in relation to SARS-CoV-2 and coronaviruses. General observations from the study: In around three fifths of donors, memory CD4+ clonotypes crossrecognized SARS-CoV-2 and at least one common cold coronavirus spike.

The data were produced by immunoSEQ multiplex PCR, yet TCRdb's version contains in-frame clones alone and is incomplete. Of about 23,000 clones in the sample, around 82% were seen once. The unexposed donors gave CD4+ T cells in about 2010-2019, prior to COVID-19. After 10 to 11 days of culture, CD4+ T cells were isolated. The V segment lost 1 base and the J segment 9 bases; nucleotides outside the gene matches: 8. The CDR3 contains 15 residues. Germline V gene lookup returns CDR1 MNHEY and CDR2 SVGAGI. The chain is built from TRBV6-5 and TRBJ2-1, with TRBD1 identical over 8 bases. The receptor was derived from a human donor in good health. The sequenced sample consisted of CD4+ T cells from PBMCs, cultured in vitro. The CDR3 protein is CASSYWTGPNFEQFF. The CDR3 nucleotides read TGTGCCAGCAGTTACTGGACAGGGCCCAATTTTGAGCAGTTCTTC.